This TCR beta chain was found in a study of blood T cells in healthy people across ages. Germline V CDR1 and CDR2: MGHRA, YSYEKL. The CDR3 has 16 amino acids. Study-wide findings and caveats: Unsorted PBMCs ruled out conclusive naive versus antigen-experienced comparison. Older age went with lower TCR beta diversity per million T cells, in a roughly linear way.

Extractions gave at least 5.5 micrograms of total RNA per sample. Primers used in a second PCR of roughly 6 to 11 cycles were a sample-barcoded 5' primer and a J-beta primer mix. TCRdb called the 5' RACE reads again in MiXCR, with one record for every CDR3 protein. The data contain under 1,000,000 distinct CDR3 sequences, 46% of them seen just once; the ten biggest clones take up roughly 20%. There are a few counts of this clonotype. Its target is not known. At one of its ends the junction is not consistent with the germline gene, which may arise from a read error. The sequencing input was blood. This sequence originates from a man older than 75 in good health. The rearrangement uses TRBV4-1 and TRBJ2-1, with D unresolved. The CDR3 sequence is CASCQTPVSSYNEQFF. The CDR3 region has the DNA TGCGCCAGCTGCCAAACTCCGGTCAGCTCCTACAATGAGCAGTTCTTC.